This TCR beta chain was sequenced for a study of T cell changes during pregnancy in multiple sclerosis. Generated by immunoSEQ multiplex PCR, the TCRdb table keeps only in-frame clones and is missing some. This table holds fewer than 65,000 clones, 90% found once. Sequences were derived from peripheral blood, sampled in the first trimester of pregnancy. The source is a female donor in good health, enrolled as a control in a pregnancy study.

CDR3 nucleotides: TGTGCCAGCAGCCAATCCAGGGCTACTGAAGCTTTCTTT. It specifies CASSQSRATEAFF. V and J are TRBV14 and TRBJ1-1, with D perhaps matching TRBD1 (5 bases). In germline, CDR1 is SGHDN, CDR2 FVKESK. This CDR3 spans 13 amino acids. V was cut by 2 bases and J by 5 bases, with 9 bases left in between.